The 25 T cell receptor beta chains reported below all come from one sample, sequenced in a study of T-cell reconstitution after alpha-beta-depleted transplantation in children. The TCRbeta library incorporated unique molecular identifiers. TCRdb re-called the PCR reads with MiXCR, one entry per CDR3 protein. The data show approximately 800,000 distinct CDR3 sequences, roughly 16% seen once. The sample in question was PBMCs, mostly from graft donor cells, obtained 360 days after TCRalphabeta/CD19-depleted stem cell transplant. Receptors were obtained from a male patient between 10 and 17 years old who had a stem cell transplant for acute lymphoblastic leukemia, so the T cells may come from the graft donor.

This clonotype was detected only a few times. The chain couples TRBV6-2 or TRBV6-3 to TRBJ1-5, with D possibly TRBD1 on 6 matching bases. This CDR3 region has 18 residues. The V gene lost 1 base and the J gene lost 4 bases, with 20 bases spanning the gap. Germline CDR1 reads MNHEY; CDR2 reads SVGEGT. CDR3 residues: CASSYFFRDTVINQPQHF. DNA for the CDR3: TGTGCCAGCAGTTACTTTTTCCGGGACACCGTCATTAATCAGCCCCAGCATTTT.

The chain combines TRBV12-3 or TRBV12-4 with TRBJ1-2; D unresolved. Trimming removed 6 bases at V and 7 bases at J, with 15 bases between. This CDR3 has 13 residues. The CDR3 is CASSTYSKVGYTF. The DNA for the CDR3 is TGTGCCAGCAGCACCTACAGCAAAGTTGGCTACACCTTC.

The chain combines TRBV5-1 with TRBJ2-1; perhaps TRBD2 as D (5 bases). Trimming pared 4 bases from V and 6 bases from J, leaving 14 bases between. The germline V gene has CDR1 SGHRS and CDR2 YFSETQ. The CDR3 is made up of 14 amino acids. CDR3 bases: TGCGCCAGCAGCGTAGGACGGGAATCCAATGAGCAGTTCTTC. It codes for CASSVGRESNEQFF.

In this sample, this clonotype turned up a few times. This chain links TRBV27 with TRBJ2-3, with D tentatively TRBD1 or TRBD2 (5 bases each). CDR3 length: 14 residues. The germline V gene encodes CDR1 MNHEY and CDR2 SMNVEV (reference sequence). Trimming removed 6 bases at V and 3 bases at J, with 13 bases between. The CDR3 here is CASSISEGTDTQYF. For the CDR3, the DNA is TGTGCCAGCAGCATCAGTGAGGGGACAGATACGCAGTATTTT.

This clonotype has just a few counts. This CDR3 is CASSHTGFYEQYF. As DNA, the CDR3 is TGTGCCAGCAGTCACACAGGGTTCTACGAGCAGTACTTC. This chain joins TRBV12-3 or TRBV12-4 and TRBJ2-7; weak D call: TRBD1 (6 bases). This CDR3 has 13 amino acids. The V and J ends lost 5 bases and 3 bases respectively, with 11 bases between them.

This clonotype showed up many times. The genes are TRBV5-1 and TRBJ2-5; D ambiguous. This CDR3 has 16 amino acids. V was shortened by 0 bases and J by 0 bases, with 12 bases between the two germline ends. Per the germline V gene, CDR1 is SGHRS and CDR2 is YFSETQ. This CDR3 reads CASSLVMGKYQETQYF. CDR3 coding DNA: TGCGCCAGCAGCTTGGTTATGGGCAAGTACCAAGAGACCCAGTACTTC.

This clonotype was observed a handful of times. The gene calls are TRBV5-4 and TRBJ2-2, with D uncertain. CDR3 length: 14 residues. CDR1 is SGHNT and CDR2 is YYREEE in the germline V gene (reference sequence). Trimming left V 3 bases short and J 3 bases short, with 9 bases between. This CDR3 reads CASSSAIDTGELFF. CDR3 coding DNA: TGTGCCAGCAGCTCCGCCATTGACACCGGGGAGCTGTTTTTT.

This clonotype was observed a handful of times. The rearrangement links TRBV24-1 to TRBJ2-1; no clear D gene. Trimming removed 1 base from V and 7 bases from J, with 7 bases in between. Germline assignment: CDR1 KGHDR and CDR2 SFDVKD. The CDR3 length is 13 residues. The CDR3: CATSDFAVNEQFF. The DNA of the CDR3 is TGTGCCACCAGTGATTTCGCCGTAAATGAGCAGTTCTTC.

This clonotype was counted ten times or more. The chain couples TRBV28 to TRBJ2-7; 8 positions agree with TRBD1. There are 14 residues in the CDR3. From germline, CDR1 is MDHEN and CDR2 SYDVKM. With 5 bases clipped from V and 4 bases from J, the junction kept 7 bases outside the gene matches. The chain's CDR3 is CASSPGGAKYEQYF. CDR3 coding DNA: TGTGCCAGCAGTCCAGGGGGCGCGAAATACGAGCAGTACTTC. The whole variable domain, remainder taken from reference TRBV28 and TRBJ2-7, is DVKVTQSSRYLVKRTGEKVFLECVQDMDHENMFWYRQDPGLGLRLIYFSYDVKMKEKGDIPEGYSVSREKKERFSLILESASTNQTSMYLCASSPGGAKYEQYFGPGTRLTVT.

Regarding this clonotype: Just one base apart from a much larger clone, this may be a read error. The CDR3 region is CSALTPLAGVEQFF. The CDR3 DNA is TGCAGTGCCTTAACGCCGCTAGCGGGAGTCGAGCAGTTCTTC. The rearrangement uses TRBV20-1 and TRBJ2-7; 10 positions agree with TRBD2. The J call may not be correct, given that the DNA end is closer to TRBJ2-1. Germline V gives CDR1 DFQATT, CDR2 SNEGSKA (reference sequence). The CDR3 extends over 14 amino acids.

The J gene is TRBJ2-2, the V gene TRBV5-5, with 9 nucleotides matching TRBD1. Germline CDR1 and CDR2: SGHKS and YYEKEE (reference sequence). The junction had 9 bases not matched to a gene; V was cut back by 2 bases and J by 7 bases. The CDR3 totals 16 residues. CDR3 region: CASSFAGTGRFGELFF. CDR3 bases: TGTGCCAGCAGCTTCGCGGGGACAGGGAGGTTCGGGGAGCTGTTTTTT. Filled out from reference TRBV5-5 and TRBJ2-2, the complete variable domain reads DAGVTQSPTHLIKTRGQQVTLRCSPISGHKSVSWYQQVLGQGPQFIFQYYEKEERGRGNFPDRFSARQFPNYSSELNVNALLLGDSALYLCASSFAGTGRFGELFFGEGSRLTVL.

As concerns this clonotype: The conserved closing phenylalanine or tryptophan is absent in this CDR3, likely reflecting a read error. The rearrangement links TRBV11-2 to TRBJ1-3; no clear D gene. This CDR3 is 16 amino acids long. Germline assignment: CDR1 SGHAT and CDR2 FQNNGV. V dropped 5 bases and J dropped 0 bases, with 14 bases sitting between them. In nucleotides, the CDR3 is TGTGCCAGCAGCAACCCAGGACGGGGCTCTGGAAACACCATATATTTG. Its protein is CASSNPGRGSGNTIYL.

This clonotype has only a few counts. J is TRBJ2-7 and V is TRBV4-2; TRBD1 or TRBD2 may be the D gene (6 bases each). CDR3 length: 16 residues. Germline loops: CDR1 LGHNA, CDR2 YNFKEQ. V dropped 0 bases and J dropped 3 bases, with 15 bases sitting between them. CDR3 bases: TGTGCCAGCAGCCAAGAATCGGGGGCGCGAGGCTACGAGCAGTACTTC. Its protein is CASSQESGARGYEQYF.

CDR3 sequence (DNA): TGTGCCAGCAGCTTGGTAGGGTACACAGATACGCAGTATTTT. It translates to CASSLVGYTDTQYF. The genes are TRBV5-5 and TRBJ2-3, with D hard to call. Trimming removed 0 bases from V and 2 bases from J, with 7 bases in between. CDR3 size: 14 residues. Germline CDR1 reads SGHKS; CDR2 reads YYEKEE (reference sequence).

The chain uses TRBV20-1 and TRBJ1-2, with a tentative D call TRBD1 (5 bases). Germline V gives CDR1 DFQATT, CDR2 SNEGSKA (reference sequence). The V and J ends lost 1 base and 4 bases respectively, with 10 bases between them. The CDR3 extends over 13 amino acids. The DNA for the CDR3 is TGCAGTGCTAGAGTAGCCAGGGCCTATGGCTACACCTTC. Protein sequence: CSARVARAYGYTF.

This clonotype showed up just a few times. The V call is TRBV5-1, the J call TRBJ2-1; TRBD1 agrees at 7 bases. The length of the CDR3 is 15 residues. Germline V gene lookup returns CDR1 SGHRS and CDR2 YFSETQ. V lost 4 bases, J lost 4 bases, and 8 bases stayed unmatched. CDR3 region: CASSPEGGFYNEQFF. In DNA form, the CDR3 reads TGCGCCAGCAGCCCCGAAGGGGGCTTTTACAATGAGCAGTTCTTC.

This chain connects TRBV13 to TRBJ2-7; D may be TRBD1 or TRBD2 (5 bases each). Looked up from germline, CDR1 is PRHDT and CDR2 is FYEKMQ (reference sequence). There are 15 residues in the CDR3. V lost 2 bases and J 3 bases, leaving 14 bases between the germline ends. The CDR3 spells CASSLHPGTGYEQYF. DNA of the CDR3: TGTGCCAGCAGCTTACATCCCGGGACGGGCTACGAGCAGTACTTC.

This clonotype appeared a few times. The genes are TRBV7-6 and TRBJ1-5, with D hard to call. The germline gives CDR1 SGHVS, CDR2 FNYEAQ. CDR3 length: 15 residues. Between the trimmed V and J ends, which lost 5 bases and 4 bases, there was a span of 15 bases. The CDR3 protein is CASSLGPYANQPQHF. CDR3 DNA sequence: TGTGCCAGCAGCCTCGGCCCCTACGCAAATCAGCCCCAGCATTTT.

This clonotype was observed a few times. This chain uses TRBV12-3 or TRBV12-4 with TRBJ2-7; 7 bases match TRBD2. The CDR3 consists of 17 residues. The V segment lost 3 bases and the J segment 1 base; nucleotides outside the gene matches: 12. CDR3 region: CASSLDVSGLWSYEQYF. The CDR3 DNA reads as TGTGCCAGCAGTTTGGACGTTAGCGGGCTGTGGTCCTACGAGCAGTACTTC.

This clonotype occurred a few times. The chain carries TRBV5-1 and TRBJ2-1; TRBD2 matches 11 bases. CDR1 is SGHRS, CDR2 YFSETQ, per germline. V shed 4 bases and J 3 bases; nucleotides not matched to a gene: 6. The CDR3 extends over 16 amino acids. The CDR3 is CASSGTSGSFYNEQFF. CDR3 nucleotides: TGCGCCAGCAGCGGTACTAGCGGGAGTTTCTACAATGAGCAGTTCTTC.

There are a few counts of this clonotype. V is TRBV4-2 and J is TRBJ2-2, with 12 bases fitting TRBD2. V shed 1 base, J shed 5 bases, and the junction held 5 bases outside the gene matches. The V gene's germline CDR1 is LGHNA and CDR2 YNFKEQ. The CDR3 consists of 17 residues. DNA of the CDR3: TGTGCCAGCAGCCAAGTTGCCGGGACTAGCGGGACCGGGGAGCTGTTTTTT. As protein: CASSQVAGTSGTGELFF.

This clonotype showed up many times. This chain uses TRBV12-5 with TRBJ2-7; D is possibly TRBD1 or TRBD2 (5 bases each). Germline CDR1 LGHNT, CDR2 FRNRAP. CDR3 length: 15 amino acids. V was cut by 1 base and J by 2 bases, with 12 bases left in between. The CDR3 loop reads CASGLGSGRTYEQYF. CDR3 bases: TGTGCTAGTGGTTTGGGGTCGGGACGTACCTACGAGCAGTACTTC. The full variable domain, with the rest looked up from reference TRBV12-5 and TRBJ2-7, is DARVTQTPRHKVTEMGQEVTMRCQPILGHNTVFWYRQTMMQGLELLAYFRNRAPLDDSGMPKDRFSAEMPDATLATLKIQPSEPRDSAVYFCASGLGSGRTYEQYFGPGTRLTVT.

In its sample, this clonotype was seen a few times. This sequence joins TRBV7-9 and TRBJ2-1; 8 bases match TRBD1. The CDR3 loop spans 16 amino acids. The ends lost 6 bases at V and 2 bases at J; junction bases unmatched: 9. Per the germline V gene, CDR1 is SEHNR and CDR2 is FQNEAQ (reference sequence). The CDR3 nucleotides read TGTGCCAGCAGAAGTCCGGGACAGGACGCCTACAATGAGCAGTTCTTC. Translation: CASRSPGQDAYNEQFF.

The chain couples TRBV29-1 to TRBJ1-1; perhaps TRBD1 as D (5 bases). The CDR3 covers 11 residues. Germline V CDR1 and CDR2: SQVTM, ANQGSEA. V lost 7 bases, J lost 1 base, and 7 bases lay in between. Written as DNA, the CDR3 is TGCAGCGGTACAGGGAACACTGAAGCTTTCTTT. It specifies CSGTGNTEAFF. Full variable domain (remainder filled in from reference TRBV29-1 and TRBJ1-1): SAVISQKPSRDICQRGTSLTIQCQVDSQVTMMFWYRQQPGQSLTLIATANQGSEATYESGFVIDKFPISRPNLTFSTLTVSNMSPEDSSIYLCSGTGNTEAFFGQGTRLTVV.

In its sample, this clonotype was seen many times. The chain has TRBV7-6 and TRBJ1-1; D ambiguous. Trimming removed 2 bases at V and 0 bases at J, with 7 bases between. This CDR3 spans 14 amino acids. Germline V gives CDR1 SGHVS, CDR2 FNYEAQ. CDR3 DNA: TGTGCCAGCAGCTTATTCGGGGTGAACACTGAAGCTTTCTTT. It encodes CASSLFGVNTEAFF.